This T cell receptor beta chain was recorded in a study of shared clonotypes between healthy human individuals. The CDR3 totals 16 residues. CDR1 ENHRY and CDR2 SYGVKD come from the germline V gene. Between the trimmed V and J ends, which lost 0 bases and 1 base, there was a span of 12 bases. Sequencing was performed with immunoSEQ multiplex PCR; in TCRdb, only in-frame clones are kept and a portion is missing. Of about 1 million clones in the sample, roughly 74% were seen once. This clone was seen a few times. This TCR was sampled from a man younger than 30 in good health. Some clones in this sample may be carry-over from other donors' samples. The V and J genes are TRBV10-3 and TRBJ1-2, with D uncertain. Sequencing was carried out using memory CD4+ T cells from PBMCs. Subset here: CD45RA-negative fraction. CDR3 DNA: TGTGCCATCAGTGAGTCGTTCAGGCAAATTAACTATGGCTACACCTTC. Encoded protein: CAISESFRQINYGYTF.